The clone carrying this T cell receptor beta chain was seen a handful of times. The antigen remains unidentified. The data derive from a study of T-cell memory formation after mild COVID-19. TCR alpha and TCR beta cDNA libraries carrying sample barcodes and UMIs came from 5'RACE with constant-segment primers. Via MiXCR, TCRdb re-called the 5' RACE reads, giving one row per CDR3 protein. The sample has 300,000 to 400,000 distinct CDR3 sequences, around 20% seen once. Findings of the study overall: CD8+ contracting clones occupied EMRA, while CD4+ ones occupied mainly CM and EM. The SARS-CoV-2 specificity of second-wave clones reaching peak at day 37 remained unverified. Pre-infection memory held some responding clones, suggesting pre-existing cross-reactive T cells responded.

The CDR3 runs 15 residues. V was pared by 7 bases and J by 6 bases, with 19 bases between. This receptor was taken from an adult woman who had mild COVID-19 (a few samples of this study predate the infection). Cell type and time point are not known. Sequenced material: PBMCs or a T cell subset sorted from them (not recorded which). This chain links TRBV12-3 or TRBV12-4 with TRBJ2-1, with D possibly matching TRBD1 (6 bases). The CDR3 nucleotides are TGTGCCAGCATTCTTTCAGGGGTTTCCGCCAATGAGCAGTTCTTC. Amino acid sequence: CASILSGVSANEQFF.